This passage covers 24 T cell receptor beta chains from one sample sequenced in a study of blood T cells in healthy people across ages. Then a second PCR, running roughly 7 to 11 cycles, was carried out with a sample-barcoded 5' primer and a J-beta primer mix. TCRdb fed the 5' RACE reads into MiXCR, producing one record per CDR3 protein. The sample carries under 1,100,000 distinct CDR3 sequences, about 23% recorded once. This same sample was also part of a study on T cells of mothers and their children.

Input material: blood. These TCRs come from a girl aged 2 to 10 in good health.

This clonotype was recorded a few times. This chain uses TRBV20-1 with TRBJ2-1; 8 nucleotides match TRBD2. Per the germline V gene, CDR1 is DFQATT and CDR2 is SNEGSKA (reference sequence). J gave up 6 bases and V 3 bases, and 10 bases lay outside the gene matches. The CDR3 spans 15 residues. CDR3 residues: CSARNPHSGVNEQFF. The DNA of the CDR3 is TGCAGTGCTAGGAACCCTCATAGCGGGGTCAATGAGCAGTTCTTC.

The chain joins TRBV29-1 to TRBJ2-7, with 9 bases aligning to TRBD1. The trim removed 3 bases at V and 5 bases at J, leaving 5 bases unmatched. The CDR3 runs 13 residues. Germline lookup yields CDR1 SQVTM and CDR2 ANQGSEA. CDR3 DNA: TGCAGCGTTGAGGGAGGGACAGGGAACGAGCAGTACTTC. Its protein product is CSVEGGTGNEQYF.

The chain is built from TRBV11-2 and TRBJ1-1; D is uncertain. Germline V gene data show CDR1 as SGHAT and CDR2 as FQNNGV. The germline V and J ends were trimmed by 4 bases and 0 bases, with 15 bases remaining between them. The CDR3 consists of 16 residues. The DNA of the CDR3 is TGTGCCAGCAGCTCCATGCGAAGGAGCCTGAACACTGAAGCTTTCTTT. Translation: CASSSMRRSLNTEAFF. Full variable domain (rest looked up from reference TRBV11-2 and TRBJ1-1): EAGVAQSPRYKIIEKRQSVAFWCNPISGHATLYWYQQILGQGPKLLIQFQNNGVVDDSQLPKDRFSAERLKGVDSTLKIQPAKLEDSAVYLCASSSMRRSLNTEAFFGQGTRLTVV.

This clonotype has a handful of counts. The V call is TRBV5-4, the J call TRBJ2-1; 15 bases fit TRBD2. V was pared by 3 bases and J by 7 bases, with 2 bases of the junction left unmatched. The CDR3 is 15 amino acids. CDR1 and CDR2 from the germline V gene are SGHNT and YYREEE (reference sequence). Written as DNA, the CDR3 is TGTGCCAGCAGCTCAGGACTAGCGGGAGGGAATGAGCAGTTCTTC. This translates into CASSSGLAGGNEQFF.

The J gene is TRBJ1-4, the V gene TRBV3-1; D might be TRBD1 (5 bases). The germline CDR1 and CDR2 sequences are LGHDT and YNNKEL (reference sequence). V dropped 0 bases and J dropped 8 bases, with 13 bases sitting between them. CDR3 length: 15 amino acids. DNA for the CDR3: TGTGCCAGCAGCCAAGATGCCGGGGGAGACGAAAAACTGTTTTTT. It encodes CASSQDAGGDEKLFF.

This clonotype has more than one count but fewer than ten. The chain is built from TRBV7-3 and TRBJ2-5, with 7 nucleotides matching TRBD1. Trimming took 5 bases from V and 2 from J; bases not matched to a gene: 8. The CDR3 spans 15 residues. Germline V lookup: CDR1 SGHTA, CDR2 FQGTGA. CDR3 DNA: TGTGCCAGCAGCAGATATACAGGGGTTCAAGAGACCCAGTACTTC. It encodes CASSRYTGVQETQYF.

This clonotype has a single count. This chain uses TRBV20-1 with TRBJ2-5, with D possibly being TRBD1 or TRBD2 (5 bases each). The assigned J gene may be wrong: the sequence end matches TRBJ2-1 better. The CDR3 length is 16 residues. CDR1 DFQATT and CDR2 SNEGSKA come from the germline V gene (reference sequence). CDR3 nucleotides: TGCAGTGCTAAACCTCGGGACGGACGTTCCTACAATGAGCAGTTCTTC. Protein sequence: CSAKPRDGRSYNEQFF.

V and J are TRBV5-5 and TRBJ2-7; 8 nucleotides agree with TRBD2. Looked up from germline, CDR1 is SGHKS and CDR2 is YYEKEE (reference sequence). The CDR3 is 16 residues long. Germline trimming cut 4 bases from V and 3 bases from J; bases unmatched to any gene: 12. This CDR3 reads CASSPIGGAFVYEQYF. CDR3 nucleotides: TGTGCCAGCAGCCCGATCGGGGGGGCCTTTGTCTACGAGCAGTACTTC.

Many counts were recorded for this clonotype. This rearrangement joins TRBV2 to TRBJ2-7; D perhaps matches TRBD1 (6 bases). Trimming pared 5 bases from V and 5 bases from J, leaving 22 bases between. Germline lookup yields CDR1 SNHLY and CDR2 FYNNEI. CDR3 size: 16 residues. The CDR3 DNA is TGTGCCAGCAGTTTCCTAACCAACGCGCAGGGGAACGAGCAGTACTTC. Its translation is CASSFLTNAQGNEQYF.

This chain links TRBV6-1 with TRBJ2-5; D gene unclear. The last part of the DNA fits TRBJ2-1 better; the J call may be wrong. The CDR3 consists of 15 residues. Germline CDR1 is MNHNS and CDR2 is SASEGT. Written as DNA, the CDR3 is TGTGCCAGCAGTGAAGCACCCCCTCGGGTGGATGAGCAGTTCTTC. It encodes CASSEAPPRVDEQFF.

The chain has TRBV5-6 and TRBJ2-5, with TRBD1 matching over 8 bases. The DNA end is more similar to TRBJ2-7, so the J call may be wrong. CDR3 length equals 14 residues. Germline V CDR1 and CDR2: SGHDT, YYEEEE. CDR3 sequence reads: CASSRDRKAYEQYF. DNA of the CDR3: TGTGCCAGCAGCAGGGACAGGAAAGCCTACGAGCAGTACTTC.

In its sample, this clonotype was seen a few times. This chain uses TRBV27 with TRBJ1-4; 9 nucleotides line up with TRBD1. Germline V gene data show CDR1 as MNHEY and CDR2 as SMNVEV (reference sequence). This CDR3 contains 16 residues. The V and J ends lost 4 bases and 6 bases, in that order; junction bases with no gene match: 9. The CDR3 reads CASSSVTGGIDEKLFF. For the CDR3, the DNA is TGTGCCAGCAGTTCCGTGACAGGGGGGATAGATGAAAAACTGTTTTTT.

This clonotype was counted once. V usage is TRBV28 and J usage is TRBJ2-4, with TRBD1 identical over 7 bases. V lost 2 bases, J lost 6 bases, and 7 bases stayed unmatched. The CDR3 sequence is 15 residues long. The germline CDR1 and CDR2 sequences are MDHEN and SYDVKM. As DNA, the CDR3 is TGTGCCAGCAGTTTAACCGACCGACAGGGAAACATTCAGTACTTC. This codes for CASSLTDRQGNIQYF.

The chain recombines TRBV28 with TRBJ2-7; D is perhaps TRBD2 (5 bases). The CDR3 consists of 15 residues. CDR1 MDHEN and CDR2 SYDVKM come from the germline V gene. V lost 1 base and J 4 bases, leaving 14 bases between the germline ends. The CDR3 DNA is TGTGCCAGCAGTTTATCGCTAGCCCCTGGGTACGAGCAGTACTTC. It encodes CASSLSLAPGYEQYF.

On this clonotype itself: The final CDR3 position lacks the conserved phenylalanine or tryptophan, pointing to a likely read error. The rearrangement uses TRBV28 and TRBJ2-5; D uncertain. CDR3 length: 10 residues. Germline CDR1 MDHEN, CDR2 SYDVKM. This CDR3 reads CPRRQETQYL. The CDR3 DNA sequence: TGCCCCAGAAGGCAAGAGACCCAGTACCTC.

This chain connects TRBV15 to TRBJ2-5; D is unclear. The CDR3 is 14 amino acids. Looked up from germline, CDR1 is LNHNV and CDR2 is YYDKDF (reference sequence). Trimming took 1 base from V and 3 from J, leaving 9 bases between them. DNA for the CDR3: TGTGCCACCAGCAGAGTGGCAGACGAAGAGACCCAGTACTTC. Its translation: CATSRVADEETQYF. The complete variable domain, with remaining parts taken from reference TRBV15 and TRBJ2-5, reads DAMVIQNPRYQVTQFGKPVTLSCSQTLNHNVMYWYQQKSSQAPKLLFHYYDKDFNNEADTPDNFQSRRPNTSFCFLDIRSPGLGDTAMYLCATSRVADEETQYFGPGTRLLVL.

This clonotype was seen a few times. The chain is built from TRBV4-2 and TRBJ2-1, with TRBD2 identical over 9 bases. CDR3 length equals 16 residues. CDR1 is LGHNA, CDR2 YNFKEQ, per germline. V was pared by 4 bases and J by 5 bases, with 9 bases of the junction left unmatched. CDR3 nucleotide sequence: TGTGCCAGCAGCCCCTTCGGAGCGGGGGGAGACAATGAGCAGTTCTTC. Translated: CASSPFGAGGDNEQFF.

A few counts support this clonotype. This chain joins TRBV5-5 and TRBJ2-4, with 7 bases fitting TRBD2. Trimming cost V 2 bases and J 9 bases; bases outside gene matches: 5. The germline gives CDR1 SGHKS, CDR2 YYEKEE (reference sequence). The CDR3 is made up of 13 amino acids. CDR3 residues: CASSFAGDGIQYF. The CDR3 nucleotides read TGTGCCAGCAGCTTCGCGGGGGATGGCATTCAGTACTTC.

This clonotype was seen more than once but under ten times. The genes are TRBV7-9 and TRBJ2-6; the D gene is possibly TRBD1 (8 bases). This CDR3 contains 14 residues. Germline CDR1 reads SEHNR; CDR2 reads FQNEAQ (reference sequence). V was cut by 4 bases and J by 15 bases, with 19 bases left in between. CDR3: CASSSGQGGYDLTF. DNA of the CDR3: TGTGCCAGCAGCTCAGGACAGGGAGGGTACGACCTGACTTTC.

About this clonotype itself: The junction departs from the called germline gene at one end, perhaps through a read error. V usage is TRBV24-1 and J usage is TRBJ1-5; D remains ambiguous. Per the germline V gene, CDR1 is KGHDR and CDR2 is SFDVKD. This CDR3 comprises 14 residues. CDR3 region: CTTSGSYSNQPQHF. The CDR3 bases are TGTACCACCAGTGGGAGTTATAGCAATCAGCCCCAGCATTTT.

Concerning this clonotype itself: Germline and junction disagree at one end, which may indicate a read error. This chain joins TRBV12-3 or TRBV12-4 and TRBJ2-1, with D possibly matching TRBD2 (7 bases). The CDR3 has 16 amino acids. In DNA form, the CDR3 reads TGTGCCAGCAGTGTGGCCGGGGGGCCATCCTACAATGGGCAGTTCTTC. Amino acids: CASSVAGGPSYNGQFF.

The J gene is TRBJ1-2, the V gene TRBV6-6; D gene unclear. V was cut by 4 bases and J by 8 bases, with 20 bases left in between. Germline CDR1 reads MNHNY; CDR2 reads SVGAGI (reference sequence). CDR3 length equals 15 residues. The CDR3 loop is CASSSGRVGMDGYTF. DNA of the CDR3: TGTGCCAGCAGTTCCGGGAGGGTAGGGATGGACGGCTACACCTTC.

This rearrangement joins TRBV29-1 to TRBJ2-1; possible D gene TRBD1, 6 bases. Deletions cut 6 bases from V and 12 bases from J, with 21 bases between. There are 13 residues in the CDR3. CDR1 is SQVTM, CDR2 ANQGSEA, per germline. CDR3 residues: CSVETGTTKGQFF. In DNA form, the CDR3 reads TGCAGCGTCGAAACCGGGACAACAAAAGGGCAGTTCTTC.

The chain joins TRBV29-1 to TRBJ2-7, with D perhaps TRBD1 (6 bases). This CDR3 region has 12 residues. The V and J ends lost 7 bases and 1 base respectively, with 11 bases between them. Germline-derived CDR1 and CDR2 are SQVTM and ANQGSEA. The CDR3 sequence: CSGVDSSYEQYF. As DNA, the CDR3 is TGCAGCGGGGTGGACAGTTCCTACGAGCAGTACTTC.